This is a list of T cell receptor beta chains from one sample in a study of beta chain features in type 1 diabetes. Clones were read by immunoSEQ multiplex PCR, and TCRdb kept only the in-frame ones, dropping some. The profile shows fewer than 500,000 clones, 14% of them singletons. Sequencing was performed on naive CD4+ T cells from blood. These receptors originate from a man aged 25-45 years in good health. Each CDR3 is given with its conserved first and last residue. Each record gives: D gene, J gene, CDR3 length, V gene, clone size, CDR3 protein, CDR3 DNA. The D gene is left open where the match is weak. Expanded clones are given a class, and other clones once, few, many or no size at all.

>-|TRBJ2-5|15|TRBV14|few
CASSQAVGSSGTQYF
TGTGCCAGCAGCCAAGCGGTTGGTAGTAGTGGGACCCAGTACTTC
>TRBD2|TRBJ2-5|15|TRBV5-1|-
CASSYGLAGRETQYF
TGCGCCAGCAGCTACGGACTAGCGGGACGAGAGACCCAGTACTTC
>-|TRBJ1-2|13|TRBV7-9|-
CASSSRVGYGYTF
TGTGCCAGCAGCTCCAGGGTGGGCTATGGCTACACCTTC
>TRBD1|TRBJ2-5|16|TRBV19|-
CASSSPGQGAKETQYF
TGTGCCAGTAGCTCCCCGGGACAGGGGGCGAAGGAGACCCAGTACTTC
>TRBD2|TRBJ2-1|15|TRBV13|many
CASSFGLAGDNEQFF
TGTGCCAGCAGCTTCGGACTAGCGGGAGACAATGAGCAGTTCTTC
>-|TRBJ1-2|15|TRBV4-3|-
CASSQGLGGMYGYTF
TGCGCCAGCAGCCAAGGTTTAGGGGGAATGTATGGCTACACCTTC
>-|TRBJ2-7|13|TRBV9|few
CARPGGQSYEQYF
TGTGCCAGACCCGGGGGACAGTCCTACGAGCAGTACTTC
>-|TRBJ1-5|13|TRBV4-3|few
CASSQELRVPQHF
TGCGCCAGCAGCCAAGAACTCAGGGTTCCCCAGCATTTT
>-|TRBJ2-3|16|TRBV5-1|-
CASSIRDLSNTDTQYF
TGCGCCAGCAGCATTAGGGACCTTAGTAACACAGATACGCAGTATTTT
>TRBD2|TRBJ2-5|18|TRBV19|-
CASSDLDTGLAAQETQYF
TGTGCCAGTAGCGACCTTGACACCGGACTAGCGGCACAAGAGACCCAGTACTTC
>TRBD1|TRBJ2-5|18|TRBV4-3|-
CASSQPLPGQGASETQYF
TGCGCCAGCAGCCAACCTCTCCCGGGACAGGGGGCTTCTGAGACCCAGTACTTC
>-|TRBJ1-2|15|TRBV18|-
CASSPLSGGGYGYTF
TGTGCCAGCTCACCACTCTCCGGCGGAGGCTATGGCTACACCTTC
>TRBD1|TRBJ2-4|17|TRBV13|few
CASSQRTGGIAKNIQYF
TGTGCCAGCAGCCAACGAACAGGGGGGATAGCCAAAAACATTCAGTACTTC
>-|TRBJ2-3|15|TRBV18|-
CASSPREGVPDTQYF
TGTGCCAGCTCACCTCGAGAAGGCGTCCCAGATACGCAGTATTTT
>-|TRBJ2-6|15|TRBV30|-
CAWSVGGSGANVLTF
TGTGCCTGGAGTGTAGGTGGCTCTGGGGCCAACGTCCTGACTTTC
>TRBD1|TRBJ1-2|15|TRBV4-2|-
CASSPGGRTNYGYTF
TGTGCCAGCAGCCCAGGGGGCCGAACTAACTATGGCTACACCTTC
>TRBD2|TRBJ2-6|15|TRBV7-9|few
CASSVPGGGANVLTF
TGTGCCAGCAGCGTGCCGGGAGGTGGGGCCAACGTCCTGACTTTC
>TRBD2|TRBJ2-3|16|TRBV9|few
CASSVVSSGSIDTQYF
TGTGCCAGCAGCGTAGTCTCTAGCGGGAGTATAGATACGCAGTATTTT
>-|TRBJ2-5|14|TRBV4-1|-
CASSPQEGPETQYF
TGCGCCAGCAGCCCTCAAGAAGGGCCGGAGACCCAGTACTTC
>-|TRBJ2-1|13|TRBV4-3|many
CASSQDPSREQFF
TGCGCCAGCAGCCAAGATCCGAGCCGGGAGCAGTTCTTC
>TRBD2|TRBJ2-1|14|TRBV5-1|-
CASSLSLAGDEQFF
TGCGCCAGCAGCTTGAGCCTAGCGGGGGATGAGCAGTTCTTC
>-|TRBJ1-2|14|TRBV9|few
CASSVEDKGYGYTF
TGTGCCAGCAGCGTAGAAGACAAGGGCTATGGCTACACCTTC
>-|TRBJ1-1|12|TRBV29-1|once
CSVEGDETEAFF
TGCAGCGTTGAAGGAGACGAAACTGAAGCTTTCTTT
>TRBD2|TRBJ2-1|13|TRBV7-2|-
CASGTSRYNEQFF
TGTGCCAGCGGGACTAGCCGATACAATGAGCAGTTCTTC
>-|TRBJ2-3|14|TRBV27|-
CASSLWVDAGTQYF
TGTGCCAGCAGTTTATGGGTGGACGCGGGTACGCAGTATTTT
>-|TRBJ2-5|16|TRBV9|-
CASSEKPSQGRKTQYF
TGTGCCAGCAGCGAAAAACCCTCCCAGGGGCGGAAGACCCAGTACTTC
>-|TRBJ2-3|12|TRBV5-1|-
CASSLGQDTQYF
TGCGCCAGCAGCTTGGGACAAGATACGCAGTATTTT
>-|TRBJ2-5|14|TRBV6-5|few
CASSLGNLQETQYF
TGTGCCAGCAGTCTAGGGAACCTCCAAGAGACCCAGTACTTC
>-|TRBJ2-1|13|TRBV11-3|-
CASSLVAGALEFF
TGTGCCAGCAGCTTAGTTGCTGGTGCTTTAGAGTTCTTC
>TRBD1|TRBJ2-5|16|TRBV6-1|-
CASSGFRDRALETQYF
TGTGCCAGCAGTGGGTTCCGGGACAGGGCTCTAGAGACCCAGTACTTC
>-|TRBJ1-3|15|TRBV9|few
CASSVDGRSGNTIYF
TGTGCCAGCAGCGTAGACGGCAGGTCTGGAAACACCATATATTTT
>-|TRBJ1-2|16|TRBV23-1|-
CASSRNVAGRSYGYTF
TGCGCCAGCAGTCGTAATGTGGCAGGGAGGTCCTATGGCTACACCTTC
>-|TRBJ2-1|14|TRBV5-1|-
CASSLRELINEQFF
TGCGCCAGCAGCTTGCGGGAGCTAATCAATGAGCAGTTCTTC
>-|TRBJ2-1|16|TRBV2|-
CASSQTGKRPYNEQFF
TGTGCCAGCAGCCAAACAGGGAAACGACCCTACAATGAGCAGTTCTTC
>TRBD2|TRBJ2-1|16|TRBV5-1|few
CASSLEAGRKYNEQFF
TGCGCCAGCAGCTTGGAAGCGGGACGGAAGTACAATGAGCAGTTCTTC
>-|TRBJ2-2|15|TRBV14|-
CASSPGTAKTGELFF
TGTGCCAGCAGCCCCGGGACCGCAAAGACCGGGGAGCTGTTTTTT
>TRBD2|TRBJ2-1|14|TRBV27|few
CASTGTSGSNEQFF
TGTGCCAGCACCGGGACTAGTGGCAGCAATGAGCAGTTCTTC
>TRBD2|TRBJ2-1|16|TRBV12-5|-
CASASFGLAGGNEQFF
TGTGCTAGTGCCTCATTCGGACTAGCGGGAGGGAATGAGCAGTTCTTC
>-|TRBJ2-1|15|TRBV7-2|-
CASSSPPDRFNEQFF
TGTGCCAGCAGCTCACCTCCCGACAGGTTCAATGAGCAGTTCTTC
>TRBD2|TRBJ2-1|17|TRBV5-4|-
CASSLGGGGAMGNEQFF
TGTGCCAGCAGCTTGGGTGGCGGGGGGGCTATGGGCAATGAGCAGTTCTTC
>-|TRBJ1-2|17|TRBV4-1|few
CASSPTPGRRAEYGYTF
TGCGCCAGCAGCCCCACACCGGGACGCAGGGCCGAGTATGGCTACACCTTC
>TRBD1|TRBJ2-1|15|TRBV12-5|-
CASGSGQGAYNEQFF
TGTGCTAGTGGTTCGGGACAGGGGGCTTACAATGAGCAGTTCTTC
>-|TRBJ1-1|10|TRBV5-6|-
CASSDYEAFF
TGTGCCAGCAGCGATTATGAAGCTTTCTTT
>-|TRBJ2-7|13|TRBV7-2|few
CASSRRGSYEQYF
TGTGCCAGCAGCCGAAGGGGGTCCTACGAGCAGTACTTC
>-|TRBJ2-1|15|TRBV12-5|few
CASGLVTGGGNEQFF
TGTGCTAGTGGTTTGGTAACAGGGGGAGGGAATGAGCAGTTCTTC
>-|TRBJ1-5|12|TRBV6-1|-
CASSGVGQPQHF
TGTGCCAGCAGTGGAGTTGGTCAGCCCCAGCATTTT
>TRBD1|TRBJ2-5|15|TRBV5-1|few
CASSLGRTGGETQYF
TGCGCCAGCAGCTTGGGGCGGACAGGGGGAGAGACCCAGTACTTC
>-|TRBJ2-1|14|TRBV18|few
CASSPQHLATEQFF
TGTGCCAGCTCACCACAACATCTAGCTACTGAGCAGTTCTTC
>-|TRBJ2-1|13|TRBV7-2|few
CASSLGPGSEQFF
TGTGCCAGCAGCTTAGGTCCGGGCAGTGAGCAGTTCTTC
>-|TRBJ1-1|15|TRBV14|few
CASSQDWLRDTEAFF
TGTGCCAGCAGCCAAGATTGGCTTCGGGACACTGAAGCTTTCTTT
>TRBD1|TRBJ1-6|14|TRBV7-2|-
CASSRGQGSSPLHF
TGTGCCAGCAGCCGAGGACAGGGTAGTTCACCCCTCCACTTT
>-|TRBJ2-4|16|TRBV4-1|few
CASSQGQQVAKNIQYF
TGCGCCAGCAGCCAAGGACAGCAAGTCGCCAAAAACATTCAGTACTTC
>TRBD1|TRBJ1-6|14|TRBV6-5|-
CASSYLGGNSPLHF
TGTGCCAGCAGTTACTTAGGGGGCAATTCACCCCTCCACTTT
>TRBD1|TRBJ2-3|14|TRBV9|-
CASSARDRGNTQYF
TGTGCCAGCAGCGCACGGGACAGGGGAAATACGCAGTATTTT
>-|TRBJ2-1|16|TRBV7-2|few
CASSISGAGLNNEQFF
TGTGCCAGCAGTATTAGCGGTGCGGGACTTAACAATGAGCAGTTCTTC
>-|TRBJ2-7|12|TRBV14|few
CASSPLGEGQYF
TGTGCCAGCAGCCCCTTGGGTGAAGGGCAGTACTTC
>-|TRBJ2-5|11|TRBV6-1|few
CASSGRETQYF
TGTGCCAGCAGTGGCCGAGAGACCCAGTACTTC
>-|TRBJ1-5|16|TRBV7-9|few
CASSPPGGSGNQPQHF
TGTGCCAGCAGCCCCCCTGGAGGTTCAGGCAATCAGCCCCAGCATTTT